This TCR beta chain was found in a study of CD4 T cells in relation to SARS-CoV-2 and coronaviruses. Deep TCR-beta sequencing used DNA from uncultured naive and memory CD4+ T cells. The protocol was immunoSEQ multiplex PCR, while the TCRdb copy is restricted to in-frame clones and leaves out a portion. The repertoire consists of tens of thousands of clones, with about 94% occurring once and the leading ten covering 0.13% to 0.15%. CD4+ T cells from unexposed donors were obtained before the COVID-19 pandemic (2011-2018). This CDR3 has 16 amino acids. With 4 bases removed from V and 4 bases from J, the gap between germline ends came to 17 bases. In germline, CDR1 is SGHTA, CDR2 FQGTGA.

This clonotype originated in a human donor in good health. Specimen: naive CD4+ T cells from PBMCs. Sample subset: naive CD4+ T cells isolated by negative enrichment. The gene calls are TRBV7-3 and TRBJ1-5; D remains ambiguous. CDR3: CASSSTPNPPNQPQHF. DNA for the CDR3: TGTGCCAGCAGCTCCACCCCCAACCCGCCTAATCAGCCCCAGCATTTT.